The 32 T cell receptor beta chains presented below share a single source sample, sequenced in a study of control samples from healthy donors and cancer patients (dated by TCRdb to about 2020). Preparation of the library involved the immunoSEQ multiplex PCR assay. Imported from immuneACCESS, the table was reduced by TCRdb to in-frame sequences with V and J called. These copies leave out some clones; in studies compared against another copy, an unresolved V gene accounts for under half, and the cause of the remainder is not known. This sample is represented by about 43,000 clones; about 95% of them were singletons. Around 25% of the sample is held by the ten biggest clonotypes. Sequenced: blood. The source is a man aged 55 to 69 in good health.

The chain employs TRBV7-6 and TRBJ2-1; 8 bases line up with TRBD2. V lost 0 bases, J lost 4 bases, and 5 bases stayed unmatched. The CDR3 is made up of 16 amino acids. The germline gives CDR1 SGHVS, CDR2 FNYEAQ. CDR3: CASSLAPSGRYNEQFF. CDR3 DNA: TGTGCCAGCAGCTTAGCCCCTAGCGGGCGATACAATGAGCAGTTCTTC.

V and J are TRBV18 and TRBJ1-1; no reliable D call. V shed 4 bases and J shed 6 bases, with 18 bases lying between them. CDR3 length equals 15 residues. Per the germline V gene, CDR1 is KGHSH and CDR2 is LQKENI. The CDR3 DNA sequence: TGTGCCAGCTCACTCCAGACCCGGGGAGGAGCTGAAGCTTTCTTT. Residues: CASSLQTRGGAEAFF.

This clone has only a few counts. The J gene is TRBJ2-1, the V gene TRBV7-9; 7 nucleotides line up with TRBD1. Trimming removed 6 bases from V and 7 bases from J; junction bases left unmatched: 6. Germline V gives CDR1 SEHNR, CDR2 FQNEAQ (reference sequence). The CDR3 consists of 13 residues. CDR3: CASSRDSRNEQFF. The CDR3 DNA follows: TGTGCCAGCAGTAGGGACAGTAGGAATGAGCAGTTCTTC.

CDR3 nucleotides: TGTGCCACCAGCCCCCGGGGACAGCGACGCTCTGGAAACACCATATATTTT. This sequence encodes CATSPRGQRRSGNTIYF. The rearrangement joins TRBV15 to TRBJ1-3; 7 bases are a match to TRBD1. The CDR3 runs to 17 residues. Germline CDR1 and CDR2: LNHNV and YYDKDF (reference sequence). J gave up 0 bases and V 5 bases, and 10 bases lay outside the gene matches.

J is TRBJ2-7 and V is TRBV7-6; 7 nucleotides line up with TRBD1. CDR1 and CDR2 from the germline V gene are SGHVS and FNYEAQ. The CDR3 has 17 residues. V lost 0 bases and J lost 2; bases outside the gene matches: 10. The CDR3 protein is CASSLAGYRGPTYEQYF. Here the CDR3 DNA reads TGTGCCAGCAGCTTAGCAGGGTACAGGGGCCCGACCTACGAGCAGTACTTC.

This clone was seen only once. V usage is TRBV6-1 and J usage is TRBJ2-7, with 8 bases lining up with TRBD2. Germline CDR1 is MNHNS and CDR2 is SASEGT. V trimming: 6 bases; J trimming: 4 bases; junction bases outside the gene matches: 8. This CDR3 contains 14 residues. The CDR3 DNA reads TGTGCCAGCAGAGCGGGACTAGTCGGTTACGAGCAGTACTTC. Translating it yields CASRAGLVGYEQYF.

The chain employs TRBV9 and TRBJ2-7; TRBD2 matches 8 bases. This CDR3 region has 15 residues. The V gene end was trimmed by 0 bases and the J gene end by 0 bases; junction bases not matched to a gene: 2. CDR1 is SGDLS, CDR2 YYNGEE, per germline. CDR3 sequence: CASSVGGTSSYEQYF. CDR3 in DNA: TGTGCCAGCAGCGTAGGGGGGACTAGCTCCTACGAGCAGTACTTC.

Notes on this clone: Additional DNA sequences in this sample encode the identical CDR3. The chain couples TRBV10-3 to TRBJ2-1; tentative D call: TRBD2 (5 bases). Trimming pared 8 bases from V and 5 bases from J, leaving 7 bases between. The CDR3 consists of 11 residues. Germline V gene data show CDR1 as ENHRY and CDR2 as SYGVKD. CDR3 coding DNA: TGTGCCATCCGGGGTGACAATGAGCAGTTCTTC. Protein product: CAIRGDNEQFF.

The chain uses TRBV11-2 and TRBJ2-1, with D possibly being TRBD2 (5 bases). The V end was cut by 1 base, the J end by 2 bases, with 12 bases between. The CDR3 contains 16 residues. Germline V gene data show CDR1 as SGHAT and CDR2 as FQNNGV. The CDR3 loop reads CASSLVPRGPYNEQFF. The CDR3 nucleotides read TGTGCCAGCAGCTTAGTCCCCCGCGGGCCCTACAATGAGCAGTTCTTC.

The chain links TRBV9 to TRBJ1-1; TRBD1 aligns across 10 bases. With V trimmed by 3 bases and J by 3 bases, 8 bases remained unmatched. The CDR3 runs 16 residues. Germline lookup yields CDR1 SGDLS and CDR2 YYNGEE. The DNA of the CDR3 is TGTGCCAGCAGCGCACTATTCGGACAGGGGGACACTGAAGCTTTCTTT. Protein sequence: CASSALFGQGDTEAFF.

V and J are TRBV19 and TRBJ2-7; D perhaps matches TRBD1 (5 bases). The CDR3 totals 14 residues. Trimming cost V 3 bases and J 3 bases, with 12 bases left between them. Per the germline V gene, CDR1 is LNHDA and CDR2 is SQIVND (reference sequence). CDR3 coding DNA: TGTGCCAGTAGTATTCCAGGGTCGCGCTACGAGCAGTACTTC. This encodes CASSIPGSRYEQYF.

The rearrangement joins TRBV27 to TRBJ2-7; D is undetermined. Trimming took 3 bases from V and 3 from J, leaving 6 bases between them. This CDR3 contains 12 residues. Per the germline V gene, CDR1 is MNHEY and CDR2 is SMNVEV (reference sequence). The CDR3 region has the DNA TGTGCCAGCAGTTTTTTCGGCTACGAGCAGTACTTC. Protein sequence: CASSFFGYEQYF.

The chain joins TRBV14 to TRBJ2-3; TRBD2 matches 8 bases. The CDR3 length is 14 residues. Germline V gene sequence: CDR1 SGHDN, CDR2 FVKESK. The J segment lost 5 bases and the V segment lost 1 base, leaving 2 bases of the junction unmatched. For the CDR3, the DNA is TGTGCCAGCAGCCAAGTCGGGGGGGGAGATACGCAGTATTTT. It yields the protein CASSQVGGGDTQYF.

The chain has TRBV19 and TRBJ2-1; D is undetermined. This CDR3 has 18 residues. Germline loops: CDR1 LNHDA, CDR2 SQIVND (reference sequence). V lost 7 bases to trimming and J lost 0 bases, with 22 bases between them. The CDR3: CASTLTPATPVSYNEQFF. Written as DNA, the CDR3 is TGTGCCAGTACCTTAACCCCCGCGACCCCCGTCTCCTACAATGAGCAGTTCTTC.

The gene calls are TRBV3-1 (or the pseudogene TRBV3-2) and TRBJ1-2, with TRBD1 identical over 7 bases. V shed 5 bases and J 4 bases; nucleotides not matched to a gene: 10. This CDR3 contains 15 residues. Germline CDR1 reads LGHDT; CDR2 reads YNNKEL (reference sequence). CDR3 nucleotides: TGTGCCAGCAGCGATACAGGGGAGGGGAGCTATGGCTACACCTTC. This encodes CASSDTGEGSYGYTF.

The CDR3 loop reads CASSPRQGLETQYF. CDR3 DNA sequence: TGCGCCAGCAGCCCGAGACAGGGTCTTGAGACCCAGTACTTC. This rearrangement joins TRBV4-1 to TRBJ2-5; 7 nucleotides match TRBD1. The germline V gene encodes CDR1 MGHRA and CDR2 YSYEKL. The CDR3 consists of 14 residues. The trim removed 4 bases at V and 5 bases at J, leaving 7 bases unmatched.

The J gene is TRBJ2-1, the V gene TRBV10-3; TRBD2 matches 11 bases. The CDR3 runs 14 residues. J lost 8 bases, V lost 10 bases, and 10 bases had no gene match. Germline CDR1 ENHRY, CDR2 SYGVKD. CDR3 residues: CATATLAGGDEQFF. The CDR3 nucleotides read TGTGCCACCGCAACTCTAGCGGGAGGCGATGAGCAGTTCTTC.

V usage is TRBV7-2 and J usage is TRBJ2-7, with 7 bases that match TRBD1. CDR3 length equals 13 residues. CDR1 is SGHTA and CDR2 is FQGNSA in the germline V gene. Trimming at V came to 5 bases and at J to 7 bases, leaving 8 bases not matched to a gene. CDR3 residues: CASSPRQGLEQYF. CDR3 nucleotides: TGTGCCAGCAGCCCAAGACAGGGTCTAGAGCAGTACTTC.

The V call is TRBV27, the J call TRBJ1-2; the match to TRBD1 covers 7 bases. Germline loops: CDR1 MNHEY, CDR2 SMNVEV (reference sequence). The CDR3 covers 13 residues. Trimming cost V 5 bases and J 5 bases; bases outside gene matches: 5. DNA for the CDR3: TGTGCCAGCAGTCCCCAGGGGGAGTATGGCTACACCTTC. Translation: CASSPQGEYGYTF.

The chain joins TRBV12-3 or TRBV12-4 to TRBJ2-7, with unresolved D. V was trimmed by 3 bases and J by 3 bases, leaving 3 bases between them. The CDR3 sequence is 11 residues long. The CDR3 protein is CASSFNYEQYF. In nucleotides, the CDR3 is TGTGCCAGCAGTTTTAACTACGAGCAGTACTTC.

The CDR3 DNA sequence: TGTGCCAGTACCGTCAGACTTAATGAAAAACTGTTTTTT. This encodes CASTVRLNEKLFF. V usage is TRBV19 and J usage is TRBJ1-4; D gene unclear. CDR3 length: 13 amino acids. CDR1 LNHDA and CDR2 SQIVND come from the germline V gene (reference sequence). V lost 7 bases and J lost 4, with 10 bases in between. The whole variable domain, filled in from reference TRBV19 and TRBJ1-4, reads DGGITQSPKYLFRKEGQNVTLSCEQNLNHDAMYWYRQDPGQGLRLIYYSQIVNDFQKGDIAEGYSVSREKKESFPLTVTSAQKNPTAFYLCASTVRLNEKLFFGSGTQLSVL.

The rearrangement links TRBV23-1 to TRBJ2-2, with 8 bases matching TRBD1. TRBV23-1 is treated as an ORF (open reading frame) with a function not yet certain. V was pared by 0 bases and J by 1 base, with 4 bases of the junction left unmatched. The CDR3 totals 17 residues. DNA for the CDR3: TGCGCCAGCAGTCAATCCATGGACAGGGTGAACACCGGGGAGCTGTTTTTT. Amino acids: CASSQSMDRVNTGELFF.

V and J are TRBV20-1 and TRBJ2-1; TRBD2 matches 10 bases. Germline CDR1 DFQATT, CDR2 SNEGSKA (reference sequence). The CDR3 is made up of 18 amino acids. The J segment lost 0 bases and the V segment lost 3 bases, leaving 11 bases of the junction unmatched. The CDR3 DNA is TGCAGTGCTAGTTTGCGGCTAGCGGGAGACTACTCCTACAATGAGCAGTTCTTC. Protein sequence: CSASLRLAGDYSYNEQFF.

This clone was counted a single time. This chain connects TRBV2 to TRBJ2-1; 9 bases line up with TRBD1. V gave up 5 bases and J gave up 2 bases; unmatched junction bases: 4. Germline CDR1 reads SNHLY; CDR2 reads FYNNEI. The CDR3 has 15 residues. The CDR3 region is CASSLDRGAYNEQFF. The CDR3 bases are TGTGCCAGCAGTCTGGACAGGGGAGCCTACAATGAGCAGTTCTTC.

The chain recombines TRBV7-3 with TRBJ2-5; D unclear. The CDR3 is 16 amino acids. Germline assignment: CDR1 SGHTA and CDR2 FQGTGA. V lost 5 bases to trimming and J lost 3 bases, with 19 bases between them. The CDR3 sequence is CASSPRQVEIKETQYF. CDR3 in DNA: TGTGCCAGCAGCCCAAGGCAGGTAGAAATAAAAGAGACCCAGTACTTC.

This sequence joins TRBV19 and TRBJ1-2; D is possibly TRBD1 (5 bases). This CDR3 comprises 15 residues. Germline V gives CDR1 LNHDA, CDR2 SQIVND (reference sequence). V was clipped by 5 bases and J by 10 bases, with 23 bases between them. The CDR3 loop reads CASSYVLGGYKLYTF. DNA of the CDR3: TGTGCCAGTAGTTACGTTCTGGGGGGATACAAGCTCTACACCTTC.

This rearrangement joins TRBV12-3 or TRBV12-4 to TRBJ2-7; no reliable D call. This CDR3 has 12 residues. With 2 bases removed from V and 3 bases from J, the gap between germline ends came to 5 bases. CDR3 loop: CASSLMGYEQYF. In DNA, the CDR3 is TGTGCCAGCAGTTTAATGGGCTACGAGCAGTACTTC.

V and J are TRBV19 and TRBJ1-6, with D possibly being TRBD1 (6 bases). CDR3 length equals 17 residues. V lost 7 bases to trimming and J lost 7 bases, with 23 bases between them. Per germline, CDR1 LNHDA and CDR2 SQIVND (reference sequence). The CDR3 DNA reads as TGTGCCAGTACCAAACACCCCAGGGGTTCCTTAAATTCACCCCTCCACTTT. This encodes CASTKHPRGSLNSPLHF.

This chain joins TRBV4-1 and TRBJ1-6; D is perhaps TRBD1 (5 bases). Looked up from germline, CDR1 is MGHRA and CDR2 is YSYEKL. Deletions cut 2 bases from V and 11 bases from J, with 13 bases between. The CDR3 loop spans 14 amino acids. CDR3 nucleotide sequence: TGCGCCAGCAGCCAATGGGAGGGACGGACACCCCTCCACTTT. Translated, it gives CASSQWEGRTPLHF.

The V and J genes are TRBV6-1 and TRBJ2-7; 8 nucleotides match TRBD2. The CDR3 is 19 amino acids. The germline V gene encodes CDR1 MNHNS and CDR2 SASEGT. With 3 bases clipped from V and 2 bases from J, the junction kept 18 bases outside the gene matches. In DNA form, the CDR3 reads TGTGCCAGCAGTGATCTGGCCCACTCCCTAGGGACTAGGGCCTACGAGCAGTACTTC. This gives the protein CASSDLAHSLGTRAYEQYF.

This chain joins TRBV20-1 and TRBJ1-5, with TRBD1 matching 8 bases. Per germline, CDR1 DFQATT and CDR2 SNEGSKA (reference sequence). Trimming took 3 bases from V and 5 from J; bases not matched to a gene: 6. CDR3 length: 14 residues. As DNA, the CDR3 is TGCAGTGCTAGTAAGGGACAGGACGATCAGCCCCAGCATTTT. Translated: CSASKGQDDQPQHF.

This clone appeared a single time. V usage is TRBV29-1 and J usage is TRBJ2-3; maybe TRBD1 (5 bases). Deletions cut 3 bases from V and 1 base from J, with 17 bases between. From germline, CDR1 is SQVTM and CDR2 ANQGSEA. There are 16 residues in the CDR3. The CDR3 sequence is CSVDAREGIRTDTQYF. The DNA for the CDR3 is TGCAGCGTTGACGCCAGGGAAGGGATTCGCACAGATACGCAGTATTTT.